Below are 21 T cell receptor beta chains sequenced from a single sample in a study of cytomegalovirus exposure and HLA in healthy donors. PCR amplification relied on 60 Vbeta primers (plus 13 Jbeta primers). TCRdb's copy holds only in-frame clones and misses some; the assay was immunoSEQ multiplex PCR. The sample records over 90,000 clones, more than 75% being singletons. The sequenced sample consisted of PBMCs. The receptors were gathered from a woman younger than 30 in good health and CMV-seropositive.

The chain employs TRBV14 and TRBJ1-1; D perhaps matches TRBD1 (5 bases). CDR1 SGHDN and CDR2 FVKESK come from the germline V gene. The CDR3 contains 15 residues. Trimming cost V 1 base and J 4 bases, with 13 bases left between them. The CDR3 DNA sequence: TGTGCCAGCAGCCAAGTGGGGGGTGTGGGCACTGAAGCTTTCTTT. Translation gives CASSQVGGVGTEAFF.

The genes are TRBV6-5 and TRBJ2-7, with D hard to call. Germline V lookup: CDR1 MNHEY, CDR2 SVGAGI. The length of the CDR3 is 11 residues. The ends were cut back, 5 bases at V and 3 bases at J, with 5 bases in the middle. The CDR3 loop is CASSTSYEQYF. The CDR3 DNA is TGTGCCAGCAGTACAAGCTACGAGCAGTACTTC.

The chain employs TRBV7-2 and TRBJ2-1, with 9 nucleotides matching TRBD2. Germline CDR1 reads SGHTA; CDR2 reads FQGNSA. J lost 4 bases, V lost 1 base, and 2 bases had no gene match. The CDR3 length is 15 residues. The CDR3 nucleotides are TGTGCCAGCAGCTTAGGCCTAGCGGGGTACAATGAGCAGTTCTTC. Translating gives CASSLGLAGYNEQFF. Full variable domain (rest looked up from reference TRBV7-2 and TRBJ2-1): GAGVSQSPSNKVTEKGKDVELRCDPISGHTALYWYRQSLGQGLEFLIYFQGNSAPDKSGLPSDRFSAERTGGSVSTLTIQRTQQEDSAVYLCASSLGLAGYNEQFFGPGTRLTVL.

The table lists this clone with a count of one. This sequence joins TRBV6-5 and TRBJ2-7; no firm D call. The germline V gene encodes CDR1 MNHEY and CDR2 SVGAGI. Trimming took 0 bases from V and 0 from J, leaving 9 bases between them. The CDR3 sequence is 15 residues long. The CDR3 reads CASSYSRIDSYEQYF. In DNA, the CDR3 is TGTGCCAGCAGTTACTCGAGGATTGACTCCTACGAGCAGTACTTC.

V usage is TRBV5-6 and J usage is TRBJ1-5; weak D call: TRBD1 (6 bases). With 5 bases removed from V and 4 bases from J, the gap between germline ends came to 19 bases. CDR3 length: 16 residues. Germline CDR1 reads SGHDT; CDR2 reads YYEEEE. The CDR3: CASRNKQGRANQPQHF. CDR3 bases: TGTGCCAGCAGGAATAAACAGGGCAGGGCAAATCAGCCCCAGCATTTT.

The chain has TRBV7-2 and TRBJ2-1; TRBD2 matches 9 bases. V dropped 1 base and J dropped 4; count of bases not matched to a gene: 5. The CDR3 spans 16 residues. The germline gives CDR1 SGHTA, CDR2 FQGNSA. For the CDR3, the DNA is TGTGCCAGCAGCTTAGTAAGACTAGCGGTGTACAATGAGCAGTTCTTC. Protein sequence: CASSLVRLAVYNEQFF.

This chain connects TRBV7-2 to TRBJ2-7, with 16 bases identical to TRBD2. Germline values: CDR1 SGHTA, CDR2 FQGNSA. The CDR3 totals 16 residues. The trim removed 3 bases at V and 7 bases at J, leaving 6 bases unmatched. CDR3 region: CASSFPGTSGREEQYF. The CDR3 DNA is TGTGCCAGCAGCTTTCCCGGGACTAGCGGGAGGGAGGAGCAGTACTTC.

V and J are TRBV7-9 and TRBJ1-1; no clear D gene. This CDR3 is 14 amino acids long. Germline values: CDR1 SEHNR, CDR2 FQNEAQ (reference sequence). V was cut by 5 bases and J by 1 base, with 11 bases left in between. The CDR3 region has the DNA TGTGCCAGCAGCCACCTTAGAGGGAACACTGAAGCTTTCTTT. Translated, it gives CASSHLRGNTEAFF.

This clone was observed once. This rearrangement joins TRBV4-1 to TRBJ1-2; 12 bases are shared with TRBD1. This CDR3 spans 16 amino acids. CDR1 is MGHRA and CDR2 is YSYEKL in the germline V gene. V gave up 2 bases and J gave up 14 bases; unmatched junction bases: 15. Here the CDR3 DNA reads TGCGCCAGCAGCCAACTCCCTTATCCGGGACAGGGGGCTGGTACCTTC. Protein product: CASSQLPYPGQGAGTF.

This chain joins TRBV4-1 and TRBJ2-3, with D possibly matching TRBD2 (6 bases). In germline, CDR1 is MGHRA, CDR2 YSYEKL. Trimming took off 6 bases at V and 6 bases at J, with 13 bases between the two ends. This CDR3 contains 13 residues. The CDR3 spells CASSLEGFDTQYF. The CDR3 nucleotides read TGCGCCAGCAGTCTGGAGGGGTTCGATACGCAGTATTTT.

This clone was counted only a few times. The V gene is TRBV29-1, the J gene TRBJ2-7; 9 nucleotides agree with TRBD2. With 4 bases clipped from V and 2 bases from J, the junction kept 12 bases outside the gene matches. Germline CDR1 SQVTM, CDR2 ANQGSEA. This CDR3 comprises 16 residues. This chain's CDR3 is CSVVGLAQREAYEQYF. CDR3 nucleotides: TGCAGCGTTGTCGGGCTAGCTCAGCGGGAGGCCTACGAGCAGTACTTC.

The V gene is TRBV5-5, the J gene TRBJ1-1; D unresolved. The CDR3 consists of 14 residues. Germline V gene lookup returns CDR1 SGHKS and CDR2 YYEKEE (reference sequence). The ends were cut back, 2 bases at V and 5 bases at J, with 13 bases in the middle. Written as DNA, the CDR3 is TGTGCCAGCAGCTTTGTCCCCCGAGGAACTGAAGCTTTCTTT. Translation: CASSFVPRGTEAFF. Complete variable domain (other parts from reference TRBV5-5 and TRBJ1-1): DAGVTQSPTHLIKTRGQQVTLRCSPISGHKSVSWYQQVLGQGPQFIFQYYEKEERGRGNFPDRFSARQFPNYSSELNVNALLLGDSALYLCASSFVPRGTEAFFGQGTRLTVV.

CDR3 DNA: TGTGCCAGCAGCCCCGTTTTAATCCGGGTTCGCGGCGAGCAGTACTTC. It specifies CASSPVLIRVRGEQYF. This rearrangement joins TRBV28 to TRBJ2-7, with D unclear. The CDR3 is made up of 16 amino acids. Trimming removed 6 bases at V and 6 bases at J, with 24 bases between. Germline V lookup: CDR1 MDHEN, CDR2 SYDVKM.

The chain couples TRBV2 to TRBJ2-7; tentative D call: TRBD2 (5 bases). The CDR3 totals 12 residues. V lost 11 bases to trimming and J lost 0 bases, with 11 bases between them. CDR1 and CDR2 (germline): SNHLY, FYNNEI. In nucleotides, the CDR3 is TGTGCCGGCCGGGGAGCCTCCTACGAGCAGTACTTC. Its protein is CAGRGASYEQYF.

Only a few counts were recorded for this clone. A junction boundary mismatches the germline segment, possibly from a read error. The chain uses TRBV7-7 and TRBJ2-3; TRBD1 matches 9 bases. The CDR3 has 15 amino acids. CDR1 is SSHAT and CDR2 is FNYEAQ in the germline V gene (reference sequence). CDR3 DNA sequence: TGTGCTAGCAGCGTGGACAGGGGTGCCACAGATACGCAGTATTTT. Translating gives CASSVDRGATDTQYF.

The CDR3 sequence is CASSYHSGDTEQYF. The CDR3 bases are TGTGCCAGCAGCTACCATAGCGGGGACACCGAGCAGTACTTC. This chain links TRBV11-2 with TRBJ2-7; 8 nucleotides align to TRBD2. The CDR3 contains 14 residues. CDR1 is SGHAT and CDR2 is FQNNGV in the germline V gene. Losses at the gene ends were 4 bases for V and 6 bases for J; bases not matched to a gene: 8.

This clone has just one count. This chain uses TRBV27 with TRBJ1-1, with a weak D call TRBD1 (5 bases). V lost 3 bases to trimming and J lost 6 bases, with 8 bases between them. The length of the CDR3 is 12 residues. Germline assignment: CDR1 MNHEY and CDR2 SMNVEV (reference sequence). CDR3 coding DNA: TGTGCCAGCAGTTTTGGGGGGTCTGAAGCTTTCTTT. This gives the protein CASSFGGSEAFF.

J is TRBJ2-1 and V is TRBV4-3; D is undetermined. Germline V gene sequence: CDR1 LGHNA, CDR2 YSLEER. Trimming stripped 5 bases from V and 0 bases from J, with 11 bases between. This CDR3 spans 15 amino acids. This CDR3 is CASSSRSSSYNEQFF. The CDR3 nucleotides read TGCGCCAGCAGCTCCCGGTCGAGCTCCTACAATGAGCAGTTCTTC.

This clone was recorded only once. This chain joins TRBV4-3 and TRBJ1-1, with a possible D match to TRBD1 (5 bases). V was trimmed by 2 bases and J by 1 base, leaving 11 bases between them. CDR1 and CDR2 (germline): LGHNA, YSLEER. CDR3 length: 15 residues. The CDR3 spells CASSQTWRGNTEAFF. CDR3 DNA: TGCGCCAGCAGCCAAACTTGGAGGGGGAACACTGAAGCTTTCTTT.

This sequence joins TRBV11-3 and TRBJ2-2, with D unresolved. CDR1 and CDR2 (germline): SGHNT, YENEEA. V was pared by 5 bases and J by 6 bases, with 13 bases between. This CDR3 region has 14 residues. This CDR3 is CASSLTKPPGELFF. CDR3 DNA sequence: TGTGCCAGCAGCCTAACTAAGCCTCCCGGGGAGCTGTTTTTT.

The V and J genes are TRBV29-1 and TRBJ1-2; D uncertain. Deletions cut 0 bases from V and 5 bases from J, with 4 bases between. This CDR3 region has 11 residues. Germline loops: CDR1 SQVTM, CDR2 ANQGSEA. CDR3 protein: CSVEDTYGYTF. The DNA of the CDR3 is TGCAGCGTTGAAGATACTTATGGCTACACCTTC. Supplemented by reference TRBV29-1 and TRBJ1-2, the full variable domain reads SAVISQKPSRDICQRGTSLTIQCQVDSQVTMMFWYRQQPGQSLTLIATANQGSEATYESGFVIDKFPISRPNLTFSTLTVSNMSPEDSSIYLCSVEDTYGYTFGSGTRLTVV.